Each of the 9 T cell receptor beta chains below was sequenced from the same sample in a study of human T cells and chemical hapten exposure. TCRdb called the RACE reads again in MiXCR, with one record for every CDR3 protein. The sample contains about 110,000 distinct CDR3 sequences, 11% of which appear only once. The sample's time point: patch test 1, 2 weeks after DPC sensitization. Treatment of the sample: therapeutic diphenylcyclopropenone sensitization with weekly scalp DPC. Source: whole blood, taken in connection with sensitization to the hapten diphenylcyclopropenone (DPC). These TCRs come from a woman aged 40-49 years with alopecia areata. Some clones in this sample may be carry-over from other donors' samples.

This clonotype was recorded at least ten times. The rearrangement links TRBV28 to TRBJ2-3; no definite D call. There are 13 residues in the CDR3. CDR1 is MDHEN and CDR2 is SYDVKM in the germline V gene. V lost 3 bases and J lost 6, with 10 bases in between. DNA of the CDR3: TGTGCCAGCAGTTTCCCGTGGCGGGATACGCAGTATTTT. This gives the protein CASSFPWRDTQYF.

In this sample, this clonotype turned up a few times. The chain combines TRBV20-1 with TRBJ1-1; 9 bases align to TRBD1. The CDR3 consists of 13 residues. Germline lookup yields CDR1 DFQATT and CDR2 SNEGSKA (reference sequence). The ends lost 5 bases at V and 5 bases at J; junction bases unmatched: 6. The CDR3 region is CSAPTGGKTEAFF. The CDR3 DNA follows: TGCAGTGCTCCGACAGGGGGTAAAACTGAAGCTTTCTTT.

The CDR3 sequence is CASSTGEGEQYF. As DNA, the CDR3 is TGTGCCAGCTCCACAGGGGAGGGCGAGCAGTACTTC. The chain has TRBV18 and TRBJ2-7; either TRBD1 or TRBD2 may supply D (7 bases each). Germline V gives CDR1 KGHSH, CDR2 LQKENI. The V gene lost 6 bases and the J gene lost 6 bases, with 12 bases spanning the gap. The CDR3 is 12 residues long.

This clonotype was observed many times. The rearrangement uses TRBV12-3 or TRBV12-4 and TRBJ2-3; 9 nucleotides align to TRBD2. V shed 6 bases and J 3 bases; nucleotides not matched to a gene: 4. CDR3 size: 14 residues. The CDR3 coding sequence is TGTGCCAGCAGCCCTAGCGGGGAAACAGATACGCAGTATTTT. It yields the protein CASSPSGETDTQYF.

In its sample, this clonotype was seen many times. The chain employs TRBV20-1 and TRBJ2-1; the D gene is possibly TRBD2 (6 bases). The CDR3 has 16 residues. From germline, CDR1 is DFQATT and CDR2 SNEGSKA (reference sequence). V shed 0 bases and J shed 1 base, with 13 bases lying between them. The CDR3 loop is CSARDPTGESYNEQFF. The CDR3 nucleotides read TGCAGTGCTAGAGATCCCACGGGAGAATCCTACAATGAGCAGTTCTTC.

There are a few counts of this clonotype. At one end, the junction sequence differs from germline, possibly due to a read error. V usage is TRBV7-6 and J usage is TRBJ2-6, with TRBD1 as a possible D gene (5 bases). The CDR3 covers 14 residues. The germline V gene encodes CDR1 SGHVS and CDR2 FNYEAQ. CDR3: CASSFASGADVLTF. CDR3 bases: TGTGCCAGCAGCTTCGCGTCTGGGGCCGACGTCCTGACTTTC.

On this clonotype itself: A much larger clonotype is one base distant, so this may be a read error. The V gene is TRBV6-2 or TRBV6-3, the J gene TRBJ2-2; D gene ambiguous. CDR1 is MNHEY and CDR2 is SVGEGT in the germline V gene. CDR3 length equals 15 residues. The CDR3 region is CTSRHQKTNTGELFF. The CDR3, as DNA: TGTACCAGCAGGCACCAGAAAACGAACACCGGGGAGCTGTTTTTT.

This clonotype was counted between two and nine times. The gene calls are TRBV6-5 and TRBJ2-7, with TRBD2 matching 10 bases. Trimming at V came to 2 bases and at J to 2 bases, leaving 6 bases not matched to a gene. Germline V CDR1 and CDR2: MNHEY, SVGAGI. This CDR3 comprises 16 residues. The CDR3 sequence: CASSYGSSGGTYEQYF. CDR3 DNA: TGTGCCAGCAGTTACGGATCTAGCGGGGGCACCTACGAGCAGTACTTC.

Comment on this clonotype: The CDR3 does not end in the conserved phenylalanine or tryptophan, so this is likely a read error. The chain links TRBV12-3 or TRBV12-4 to TRBJ2-3; D is perhaps TRBD1 or TRBD2 (5 bases each). The CDR3 loop spans 15 amino acids. V was pared by 6 bases and J by 0 bases, with 13 bases between. The CDR3 sequence: CASSRDGQSTDTQYL. CDR3 nucleotides: TGTGCCAGCAGCCGGGACGGCCAAAGCACAGATACGCAGTATTTG.